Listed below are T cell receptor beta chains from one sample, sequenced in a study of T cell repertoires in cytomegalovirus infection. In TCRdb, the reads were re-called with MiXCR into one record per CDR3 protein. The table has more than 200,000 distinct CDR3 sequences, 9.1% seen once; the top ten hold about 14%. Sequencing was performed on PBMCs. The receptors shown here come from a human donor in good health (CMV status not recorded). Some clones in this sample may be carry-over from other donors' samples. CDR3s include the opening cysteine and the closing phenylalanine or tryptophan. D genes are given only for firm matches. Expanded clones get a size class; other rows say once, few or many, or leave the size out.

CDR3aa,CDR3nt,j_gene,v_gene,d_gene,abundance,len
CASSPTGANEKLFF,TGTGCCAGTAGCCCGACAGGGGCGAATGAAAAACTGTTTTTT,TRBJ1-4,TRBV19,TRBD1,.,14
CASSQTSGPEQFF,TGTGCCAGCAGCCAAACCTCAGGCCCCGAGCAGTTCTTC,TRBJ2-1,TRBV7-8,.,many,13
CASSQDRATDTQYF,TGCGCCAGCAGCCAAGATCGGGCCACAGATACGCAGTATTTT,TRBJ2-3,TRBV4-3,.,many,14
CSARPDRGGGQPQHF,TGCAGTGCTAGGCCGGACAGGGGTGGCGGTCAGCCCCAGCATTTT,TRBJ1-5,TRBV20-1,TRBD1,many,15
CGTGTNYGYTF,TGTGGGACAGGGACTAACTATGGCTACACCTTC,TRBJ1-2,TRBV7-2,TRBD1,few,11
CASSLGWASGGPPSFYEQYF,TGTGCCAGCAGCTTAGGATGGGCCAGCGGGGGGCCCCCTTCCTTCTACGAGCAGTACTTC,TRBJ2-7,TRBV7-2,TRBD2,few,20
CASGGYQETQYF,TGTGCCAGCGGGGGGTACCAAGAGACCCAGTACTTC,TRBJ2-5,TRBV7-6,.,.,12
CASSHGGAVTSGANVLTF,TGTGCCAGCAGCCACGGGGGAGCGGTTACCTCTGGGGCCAACGTCCTGACTTTC,TRBJ2-6,TRBV11-1,.,few,18
CASINGPNTEAFF,TGTGCCAGCATCAACGGCCCGAACACTGAAGCTTTCTTT,TRBJ1-1,TRBV11-3,.,.,13
CASSLAGGNTGELFF,TGTGCCAGCAGCTTAGCGGGGGGGAACACCGGGGAGCTGTTTTTT,TRBJ2-2,TRBV7-2,.,many,15
CASSLLALGTNYGYTF,TGTGCCAGCAGCTTACTCGCCCTCGGGACTAACTATGGCTACACCTTC,TRBJ1-2,TRBV7-9,.,many,16
CASSLARAQGNIQYF,TGCGCCAGCAGCTTGGCCAGGGCCCAGGGAAACATTCAGTACTTC,TRBJ2-4,TRBV5-1,.,few,15
CASILAGGNDEQFF,TGTGCCAGCATCCTTGCGGGGGGGAATGATGAGCAGTTCTTC,TRBJ2-1,TRBV28,TRBD2,many,14
CASSFGAGDTQYF,TGTGCCAGCAGTTTCGGGGCTGGAGATACGCAGTATTTT,TRBJ2-3,TRBV12-3/TRBV12-4,.,many,13
CANRFGGGYEQYF,TGTGCGAACCGCTTTGGGGGGGGCTACGAGCAGTACTTC,TRBJ2-7,TRBV28,TRBD2,.,13
CSARDRVPPYEQYF,TGCAGTGCTAGAGATCGAGTGCCCCCCTACGAGCAGTACTTC,TRBJ2-7,TRBV20-1,.,few,14
CASSSPAPGRKYF,TGTGCCAGTAGTAGCCCCGCCCCGGGACGAAAGTACTTC,TRBJ2-5,TRBV19,.,few,13
CASSWGPNDSTDTQYF,TGTGCCAGCAGCTGGGGCCCTAACGACAGCACGGATACGCAGTATTTT,TRBJ2-3,TRBV7-9,.,many,16
CASLQGAGGKNIQYF,TGTGCCAGTCTGCAGGGGGCGGGAGGCAAAAACATTCAGTACTTC,TRBJ2-4,TRBV28,.,many,15
CASSYNTITGGRTDTQYF,TGTGCCAGCAGTTACAACACTATCACAGGGGGTAGGACAGATACGCAGTATTTT,TRBJ2-3,TRBV6-6,TRBD1,few,18
CASSYGGDGTEAFF,TGTGCCAGCAGTTACGGGGGGGATGGCACTGAAGCTTTCTTT,TRBJ1-1,TRBV6-2/TRBV6-3,.,many,14
CASSGRSGLARGPESGELFF,TGTGCCAGCAGCGGGAGGTCGGGACTAGCGAGGGGACCGGAGAGCGGGGAGCTGTTTTTT,TRBJ2-2,TRBV6-6,TRBD2,many,20
CSARGKQVGGRSDTQYF,TGCAGTGCTAGAGGGAAACAGGTGGGGGGCAGGTCAGATACGCAGTATTTT,TRBJ2-3,TRBV20-1,.,.,17
CASSSGLAGGPSYNEQFF,TGTGCCAGCAGCTCGGGACTAGCGGGAGGGCCATCCTACAATGAGCAGTTCTTC,TRBJ2-1,TRBV7-9,TRBD2,many,18
CGTTAYQETQYF,TGCGGCACGACAGCTTACCAAGAGACCCAGTACTTC,TRBJ2-5,TRBV20-1,.,once,12
CASSYRPVFYSNQPQHF,TGTGCCAGCAGCTACCGGCCAGTCTTCTATAGCAATCAGCCCCAGCATTTT,TRBJ1-5,TRBV7-2,.,many,17
CSYKSRDLGPYEQYF,TGCAGTTACAAATCCCGGGACCTGGGACCCTACGAGCAGTACTTC,TRBJ2-7,TRBV29-1,.,few,15
CASSEERTGNTIYF,TGTGCCAGCAGTGAGGAGCGCACGGGAAACACCATATATTTT,TRBJ1-3,TRBV25-1,.,many,14
CASSPVGVNRETQYF,TGTGCCAGCAGCCCCGTGGGGGTAAATAGGGAGACCCAGTACTTC,TRBJ2-5,TRBV7-6,.,many,15
CASNKDRLQETQYF,TGTGCCAGTAACAAAGACAGGCTACAAGAGACCCAGTACTTC,TRBJ2-5,TRBV19,.,.,14
CASTRSGQGYGYTF,TGTGCCAGTACCCGCTCGGGACAGGGCTATGGCTACACCTTC,TRBJ1-2,TRBV19,TRBD1,many,14
CASSSPFPTGDDTDTQYF,TGTGCCAGCAGCTCACCCTTCCCAACAGGGGATGACACAGATACGCAGTATTTT,TRBJ2-3,TRBV28,TRBD1,many,18
CASSPAGVQPQHF,TGTGCCAGCAGCCCCGCCGGGGTTCAGCCCCAGCATTTT,TRBJ1-5,TRBV7-2,.,many,13
CSVAPHGGPSYEQYF,TGCAGCGTTGCGCCCCACGGCGGCCCATCCTACGAGCAGTACTTC,TRBJ2-7,TRBV29-1,.,many,15
CASIPGRGLSNQPQHF,TGTGCCAGCATCCCCGGCAGGGGCCTAAGCAATCAGCCCCAGCATTTT,TRBJ1-5,TRBV7-8,.,many,16
CASSLGQGAGLNTEAFF,TGCGCCAGCAGCCTCGGACAGGGGGCCGGGTTGAACACTGAAGCTTTCTTT,TRBJ1-1,TRBV4-1,TRBD1,many,17
CASSQSVSGYGEPQHF,TGTGCCAGCAGCCAATCGGTCTCGGGTTACGGGGAGCCCCAGCATTTT,TRBJ1-5,TRBV4-2,.,many,16
CASSPRIRLGETQYF,TGTGCCAGCAGCCCCCGGATTAGGCTTGGCGAGACCCAGTACTTC,TRBJ2-5,TRBV9,.,.,15
CASSPYAGLAAQETQYF,TGTGCCAGCAGCCCTTATGCGGGACTAGCGGCCCAAGAGACCCAGTACTTC,TRBJ2-5,TRBV5-6,TRBD2,.,17
CASSPAGTSANTGELFF,TGTGCCAGCAGCCCGGCGGGGACTAGCGCGAACACCGGGGAGCTGTTTTTT,TRBJ2-2,TRBV5-5,TRBD2,.,17
CASSMRDGRSAGYTF,TGTGCCAGTAGTATGCGAGACGGCAGGTCGGCCGGCTACACCTTC,TRBJ1-2,TRBV19,.,.,15